The clone carrying this TCR beta chain has just a few counts. 13 Jbeta primers and 60 Vbeta primers were used for the PCR. Data came from immunoSEQ multiplex PCR; TCRdb stores just in-frame clones and leaves some out. The sample has about 130,000 clones, about 74% seen once. This entry comes from a study of cytomegalovirus exposure and HLA in healthy donors. Germline trimming cut 4 bases from V and 7 bases from J; bases unmatched to any gene: 6. This CDR3 contains 14 residues. Germline V gene data show CDR1 as MGHRA and CDR2 as YSYEKL. The sample comprised PBMCs. V is TRBV4-1 and J is TRBJ2-1; 8 bases are a match to TRBD2. The TCR comes from a man aged 35 to 55 in good health and CMV-seropositive. The CDR3 region has the DNA TGCGCCAGCAGCCCTCGCGGGGGGCCTAATGAGCAGTTCTTC. Its protein is CASSPRGGPNEQFF.